This entry lists 23 T cell receptor beta chains sequenced from one sample in a study of shared clonotypes between healthy human individuals. TCRdb's copy holds only in-frame clones and misses some; the assay was immunoSEQ multiplex PCR. The data contain about 460,000 clones, more than 70% of them singletons. The material sequenced was PBMCs. The receptors derive from a woman aged 35 to 49 in good health. Some clones in this sample may be carry-over from other donors' samples.

Worth noting for this clone: This likely stems from a read error, as it lies one base from a far larger clone. The gene calls are TRBV29-1 and TRBJ2-4; TRBD2 is a possible D gene (5 bases). CDR1 SQVTM and CDR2 ANQGSEA come from the germline V gene. Trimming stripped 6 bases from V and 8 bases from J, with 14 bases between. The CDR3 totals 12 residues. The CDR3 DNA follows: TGCAGCGTAAGGCCTACGGAGGACATTCAGTACTTC. It is translated as CSVRPTEDIQYF.

The V gene is TRBV4-2, the J gene TRBJ2-5; D gene uncertain. CDR1 LGHNA and CDR2 YNFKEQ come from the germline V gene. V gave up 4 bases and J gave up 2 bases, with 11 bases separating them. The CDR3 is 14 residues long. CDR3 in DNA: TGTGCCAGCAGCCCCTGGACCGGTCAAGAGACCCAGTACTTC. It specifies CASSPWTGQETQYF.

This clone was counted between two and nine times. The chain employs TRBV27 and TRBJ2-7; D is undetermined. In germline, CDR1 is MNHEY, CDR2 SMNVEV (reference sequence). Trimming removed 3 bases at V and 1 base at J, with 10 bases between. CDR3 length: 14 residues. CDR3 protein: CASSFEDGSYEQYF. CDR3 sequence (DNA): TGTGCCAGCAGTTTCGAGGACGGATCCTACGAGCAGTACTTC.

The chain employs TRBV4-1 and TRBJ2-2; 13 positions match TRBD2. Germline loops: CDR1 MGHRA, CDR2 YSYEKL. Trimming took 2 bases from V and 3 from J; bases not matched to a gene: 6. CDR3 length equals 18 residues. For the CDR3, the DNA is TGCGCCAGCAGCCAAACCCGACTAGCGGGAGGTGACACCGGGGAGCTGTTTTTT. Protein product: CASSQTRLAGGDTGELFF.

The chain employs TRBV11-2 and TRBJ2-7; D remains ambiguous. Trimming removed 5 bases at V and 2 bases at J, with 10 bases between. CDR1 and CDR2 from the germline V gene are SGHAT and FQNNGV. The CDR3 has 13 amino acids. The CDR3 sequence is CASSATAPYEQYF. In DNA, the CDR3 is TGTGCCAGCAGCGCCACAGCTCCCTACGAGCAGTACTTC.

The chain links TRBV9 to TRBJ2-5; 14 positions agree with TRBD2. The germline V gene encodes CDR1 SGDLS and CDR2 YYNGEE. J gave up 4 bases and V 4 bases, and 6 bases lay outside the gene matches. The CDR3 totals 16 residues. CDR3 bases: TGTGCCAGCAGCTTTGGACTAGCGGGAGGTGGAGAGACCCAGTACTTC. Amino acid sequence: CASSFGLAGGGETQYF.

The chain carries TRBV29-1 and TRBJ2-1; 11 bases are a match to TRBD2. The CDR3 sequence is 16 residues long. Germline loops: CDR1 SQVTM, CDR2 ANQGSEA. V was pared by 4 bases and J by 2 bases, with 7 bases of the junction left unmatched. The CDR3 DNA sequence: TGCAGCGTTGGGGCCCCTAGCGGGAGGACCTACAATGAGCAGTTCTTC. As protein: CSVGAPSGRTYNEQFF.

A remark on this clone: With a far larger clone one base away, a read error is the likely cause. The chain combines TRBV30 with TRBJ2-1; D unresolved. Trimming shortened V by 1 base and J by 9 bases, and 10 bases separated the two germline ends. In germline, CDR1 is GTSNPN, CDR2 SVGIG (reference sequence). The CDR3 runs 12 residues. For the CDR3, the DNA is TGTGCCTGGAGTGGACCCACGGGTGAGCAGTTCTTC. This sequence encodes CAWSGPTGEQFF.

This chain connects TRBV5-3 to TRBJ2-7; a weak D match, TRBD1 (6 bases). TRBV5-3 is filed as an ORF, its function uncertain. Between the trimmed V and J ends, which lost 0 bases and 4 bases, there was a span of 11 bases. The CDR3 consists of 14 residues. The CDR3 sequence is CARSLDRVVYEQYF. The DNA of the CDR3 is TGTGCCAGAAGCTTGGACAGGGTGGTGTACGAGCAGTACTTC.

The V and J genes are TRBV11-2 and TRBJ1-1; tentatively, D is TRBD1 (5 bases). Germline assignment: CDR1 SGHAT and CDR2 FQNNGV. The V gene lost 5 bases and the J gene lost 0 bases, with 13 bases spanning the gap. The CDR3 sequence is 15 residues long. The CDR3 protein is CASSLEWGMNTEAFF. CDR3 sequence (DNA): TGTGCCAGCAGCCTTGAGTGGGGGATGAACACTGAAGCTTTCTTT.

A note on this clone: With only one base between it and a far larger clone, this is likely a read error. The chain combines TRBV7-2 with TRBJ1-1; 7 bases align to TRBD1. Germline trimming cut 5 bases from V and 0 bases from J; bases unmatched to any gene: 3. Germline loops: CDR1 SGHTA, CDR2 FQGNSA. The CDR3 has 14 amino acids. The CDR3 protein is CASSIGTVNTEAFF. As DNA, the CDR3 is TGTGCCAGCAGCATCGGGACAGTGAACACTGAAGCTTTCTTT.

Comment on this clone: A read error is likely here: a far larger clone is one base away. This chain links TRBV29-1 with TRBJ2-3, with 12 bases matching TRBD2. CDR1 SQVTM and CDR2 ANQGSEA come from the germline V gene. This CDR3 comprises 14 residues. Written as DNA, the CDR3 is TGCAGCGTTTCGACTAGCGGGAGCACAGATACGCGGTATTTT. It yields the protein CSVSTSGSTDTRYF.

Comments on this clone: This may come from a read error, since a much larger clone is one base off. The sample has other DNA sequences that encode this CDR3 too. V is TRBV28 and J is TRBJ2-5, with a weak D call TRBD2 (6 bases). V was cut by 6 bases and J by 11 bases, with 25 bases left in between. Germline V gene lookup returns CDR1 MDHEN and CDR2 SYDVKM. The CDR3 is made up of 15 amino acids. In nucleotides, the CDR3 is TGTGCCAGCAGCTTTATCGGCAGGGCTTCGGGGGAGCAGTACTTC. Amino acids: CASSFIGRASGEQYF. The variable domain in full, with the rest retrieved from reference TRBV28 and TRBJ2-5, is DVKVTQSSRYLVKRTGEKVFLECVQDMDHENMFWYRQDPGLGLRLIYFSYDVKMKEKGDIPEGYSVSREKKERFSLILESASTNQTSMYLCASSFIGRASGEQYFGPGTRLLVL.

The chain uses TRBV7-2 and TRBJ2-5; no definite D call. The J call is in doubt because the DNA end fits TRBJ2-7 better. Per germline, CDR1 SGHTA and CDR2 FQGNSA. The CDR3 spans 13 residues. The DNA for the CDR3 is TGTGCCAGCAGCTTACGAGCTCACTACGAGCAGTACTTC. Translating gives CASSLRAHYEQYF.

The rearrangement joins TRBV6-5 to TRBJ1-2; 7 bases fit TRBD1. V shed 0 bases, J shed 6 bases, and the junction held 4 bases outside the gene matches. This CDR3 has 14 amino acids. Germline V CDR1 and CDR2: MNHEY, SVGAGI. The CDR3 spells CASSYSGTVDGYTF. In DNA form, the CDR3 reads TGTGCCAGCAGTTACTCAGGGACAGTAGATGGCTACACCTTC.

This chain links TRBV6-6 with TRBJ2-7, with D perhaps being TRBD1 or TRBD2 (5 bases each). This CDR3 region has 15 residues. CDR1 is MNHNY and CDR2 is SVGAGI in the germline V gene (reference sequence). V gave up 1 base and J gave up 6 bases, with 16 bases separating them. This chain's CDR3 is CASSYLGRGAGEQYF. In nucleotides, the CDR3 is TGTGCCAGCAGTTACTTGGGCCGAGGGGCAGGCGAGCAGTACTTC.

The gene calls are TRBV18 and TRBJ2-7, with 9 bases fitting TRBD1. The junction had 12 bases not matched to a gene; V was cut back by 0 bases and J by 3 bases. The germline gives CDR1 KGHSH, CDR2 LQKENI. The length of the CDR3 is 18 residues. The CDR3 region is CASSPPLLDRGKIYEQYF. The DNA of the CDR3 is TGTGCCAGCTCACCACCGTTGCTGGACAGGGGTAAGATCTACGAGCAGTACTTC.

This clone was recorded at least ten times. The chain links TRBV7-9 to TRBJ2-7; the D gene is possibly TRBD2 (5 bases). V lost 5 bases and J 6 bases, leaving 17 bases between the germline ends. CDR1 and CDR2 (germline): SEHNR, FQNEAQ (reference sequence). The CDR3 loop spans 14 amino acids. CDR3 DNA: TGTGCCAGCAGCGGAAGCACGGGATGGGCCGAGCAGTACTTC. This encodes CASSGSTGWAEQYF. Full variable domain (remainder filled in from reference TRBV7-9 and TRBJ2-7): DTGVSQNPRHKITKRGQNVTFRCDPISEHNRLYWYRQTLGQGPEFLTYFQNEAQLEKSRLLSDRFSAERPKGSFSTLEIQRTEQGDSAMYLCASSGSTGWAEQYFGPGTRLTVT.

The V gene is TRBV5-5, the J gene TRBJ1-1; D gene uncertain. V shed 1 base and J shed 7 bases, with 8 bases lying between them. The CDR3 is 12 residues long. Germline V gives CDR1 SGHKS, CDR2 YYEKEE (reference sequence). The CDR3 sequence is CASSLSEIEAFF. In DNA, the CDR3 is TGTGCCAGCAGCTTGTCGGAGATTGAAGCTTTCTTT.

This clone was seen a handful of times. One junction end does not reproduce the germline sequence, and a read error may be involved. V usage is TRBV5-8 and J usage is TRBJ2-7, with no clear D. CDR3 size: 11 residues. The germline V gene has CDR1 SGHTS and CDR2 YDEGEE. The CDR3 spells CAGSFAYEQHF. The DNA for the CDR3 is TGTGCCGGCTCCTTCGCCTACGAGCAGCACTTC. Looking up the rest from reference TRBV5-8 and TRBJ2-7 gives the full variable domain: EAGVTQSPTHLIKTRGQQATLRCSPISGHTSVYWYQQALGLGLQFLLWYDEGEERNRGNFPPRFSGRQFPNYSSELNVNALELEDSALYLCAGSFAYEQHFGPGTRLTVT.

The rearrangement uses TRBV5-1 and TRBJ2-5; 7 bases align to TRBD2. The CDR3 extends over 15 amino acids. J gave up 2 bases and V 4 bases, and 8 bases lay outside the gene matches. Germline assignment: CDR1 SGHRS and CDR2 YFSETQ. DNA for the CDR3: TGCGCCAGCAGCGTATCTCTAGCGGTGCAAGAGACCCAGTACTTC. This sequence encodes CASSVSLAVQETQYF.

This clone occurred once. A single base is all that separates this from a far larger clone, so a read error is likely. Additional DNA sequences in this sample encode the identical CDR3. V is TRBV27 and J is TRBJ1-5; D is undetermined. The CDR3 runs to 13 residues. Germline V gene data show CDR1 as MNHEY and CDR2 as SMNVEV (reference sequence). The CDR3 nucleotides are TGTGCCAGCAGTCTATCGAGGGTTCAGCCCCAGCATTTT. It is translated as CASSLSRVQPQHF.

The chain employs TRBV11-3 and TRBJ2-1; D is perhaps TRBD2 (5 bases). The germline CDR1 and CDR2 sequences are SGHNT and YENEEA. The CDR3 covers 12 residues. V gave up 3 bases and J gave up 8 bases, with 8 bases separating them. The CDR3 coding sequence is TGTGCCAGCAGCTTCGAGGGATATGAGCAGTTCTTC. This encodes CASSFEGYEQFF.